The clone carrying this T cell receptor (beta chain) has a handful of counts. The antigen is unknown. This sample stems from a study of shared clonotypes between healthy human individuals. A deep-level run was used for the assay. TCRdb keeps only in-frame clones here, not all; method: immunoSEQ multiplex PCR. The data hold some 2 million clones, with about 95% observed a single time. Study-wide results and limits: Among a handful of donors, roughly 5% of naive CD4 clonotypes were found in common.

Naive CD8 cells, CD45RO-negative and positively selected for CCR7, excluded terminally differentiated effector memory CD45RA+ cells. V gave up 5 bases and J gave up 0 bases, with 16 bases separating them. The CDR3 extends over 16 amino acids. Germline V gene lookup returns CDR1 SGHTA and CDR2 FQGNSA. This sequence joins TRBV7-2 and TRBJ1-1, with D maybe TRBD1 (6 bases). The origin of this receptor is a man between 18 and 35 years old in good health. The sample was naive CD8+ T cells sorted from blood. CDR3: CASSPTRGLVNTEAFF. In DNA form, the CDR3 reads TGTGCCAGCAGCCCCACCAGGGGTTTAGTGAACACTGAAGCTTTCTTT.